This entry describes one T cell receptor beta chain. As yet, its antigen is unknown. CDR1 is KGHSH and CDR2 is LQKENI in the germline V gene. J was trimmed by 6 bases and V by 6 bases; bases with no gene match: 5. The CDR3 runs to 13 residues. These data belong to a study of cytomegalovirus exposure and HLA in healthy donors. Study-level information: Early released data had about 85 million unique TCRs, all coming from HLA-typed donors.

Primers: 60 Vbeta forward and 13 Jbeta reverse. Using immunoSEQ multiplex PCR, the repertoire was profiled, and TCRdb retains in-frame clones only, with some absent. This table has fewer than 200,000 clones, 82% appearing once. Donors had nominal health at sampling but likely had unrecorded immune exposures. Regarding the study as a whole: CMV antigen specificity was confirmed in vitro for three CMV-associated chains.

The J gene is TRBJ2-7, the V gene TRBV18; 10 bases are shared with TRBD1. This receptor was identified in a girl between 5 and 17 years old in good health and CMV-seropositive. Sequencing input: PBMCs. The CDR3 spells CASSSGQGIEQYF. The CDR3 DNA sequence: TGTGCCAGCTCCTCGGGACAGGGGATCGAGCAGTACTTC. Drawing the rest from reference TRBV18 and TRBJ2-7, the complete variable domain is NAGVMQNPRHLVRRRGQEARLRCSPMKGHSHVYWYRQLPEEGLKFMVYLQKENIIDESGMPKERFSAEFPKEGPSILRIQQVVRGDSAAYFCASSSGQGIEQYFGPGTRLTVT.